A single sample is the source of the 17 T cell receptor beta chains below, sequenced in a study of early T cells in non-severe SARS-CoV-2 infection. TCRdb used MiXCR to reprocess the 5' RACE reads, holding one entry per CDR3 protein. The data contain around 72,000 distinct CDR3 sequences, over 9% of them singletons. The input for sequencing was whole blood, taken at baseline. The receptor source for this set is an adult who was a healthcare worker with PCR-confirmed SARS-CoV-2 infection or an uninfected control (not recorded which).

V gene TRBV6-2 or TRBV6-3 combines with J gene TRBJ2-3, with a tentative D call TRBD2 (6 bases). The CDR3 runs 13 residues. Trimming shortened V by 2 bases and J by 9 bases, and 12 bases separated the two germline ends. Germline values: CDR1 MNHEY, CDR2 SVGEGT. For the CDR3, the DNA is TGTGCCAGCAGTTACCCCGTGGGGAGGACGCAGTATTTT. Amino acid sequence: CASSYPVGRTQYF.

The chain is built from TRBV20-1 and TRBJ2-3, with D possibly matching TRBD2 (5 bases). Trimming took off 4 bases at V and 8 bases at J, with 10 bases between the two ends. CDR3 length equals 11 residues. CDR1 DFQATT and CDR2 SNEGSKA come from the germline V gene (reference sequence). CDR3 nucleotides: TGCAGTGCTATCCCCGGGGTTACGCAGTATTTT. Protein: CSAIPGVTQYF.

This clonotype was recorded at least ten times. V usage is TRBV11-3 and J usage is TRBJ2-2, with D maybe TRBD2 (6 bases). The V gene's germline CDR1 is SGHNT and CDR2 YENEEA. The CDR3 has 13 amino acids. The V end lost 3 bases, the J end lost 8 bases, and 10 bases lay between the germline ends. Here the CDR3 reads CASSFGGRGELFF. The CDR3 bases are TGTGCCAGCAGCTTCGGGGGAAGGGGGGAGCTGTTTTTT.

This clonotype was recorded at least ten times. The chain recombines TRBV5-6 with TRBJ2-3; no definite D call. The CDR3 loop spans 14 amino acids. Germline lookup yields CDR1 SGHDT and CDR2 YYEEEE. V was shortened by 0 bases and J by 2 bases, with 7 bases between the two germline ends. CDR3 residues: CASSLDRITDTQYF. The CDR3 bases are TGTGCCAGCAGCTTGGACCGGATCACAGATACGCAGTATTTT.

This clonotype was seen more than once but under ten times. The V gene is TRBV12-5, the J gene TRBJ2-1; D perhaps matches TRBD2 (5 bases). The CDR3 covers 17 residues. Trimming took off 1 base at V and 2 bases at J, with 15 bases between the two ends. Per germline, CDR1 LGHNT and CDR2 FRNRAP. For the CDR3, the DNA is TGTGCTAGTGGTTTGGCCGCTACTAGTCAGGCCTACAATGAGCAGTTCTTC. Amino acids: CASGLAATSQAYNEQFF.

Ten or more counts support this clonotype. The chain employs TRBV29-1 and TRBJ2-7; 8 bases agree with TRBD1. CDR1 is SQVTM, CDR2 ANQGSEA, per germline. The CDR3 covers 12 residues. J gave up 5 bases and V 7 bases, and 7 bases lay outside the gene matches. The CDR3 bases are TGCAGCGCCCTAGGACAGGGTAACGAGCAGTACTTC. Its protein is CSALGQGNEQYF.

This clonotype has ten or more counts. The CDR3 nucleotides read TGTGCCAGCAGTTCACCGGGCAGGGGGCGGGAGACCCAGTACTTC. Protein product: CASSSPGRGRETQYF. This chain links TRBV12-3 or TRBV12-4 with TRBJ2-5, with TRBD1 matching 8 bases. V was pared by 4 bases and J by 5 bases, with 9 bases of the junction left unmatched. The CDR3 length is 15 residues.

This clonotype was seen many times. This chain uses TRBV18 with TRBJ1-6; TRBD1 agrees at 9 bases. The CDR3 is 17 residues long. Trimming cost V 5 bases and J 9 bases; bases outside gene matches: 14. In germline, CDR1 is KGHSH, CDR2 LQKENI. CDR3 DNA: TGTGCCAGCTCAGGAGCTGCTCTGGGACAGGGAAGTTCACCCCTCCACTTT. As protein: CASSGAALGQGSSPLHF.

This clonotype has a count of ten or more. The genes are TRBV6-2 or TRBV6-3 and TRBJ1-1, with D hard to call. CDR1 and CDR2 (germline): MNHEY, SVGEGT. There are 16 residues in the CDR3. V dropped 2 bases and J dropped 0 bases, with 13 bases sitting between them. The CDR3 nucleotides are TGTGCCAGCAGTTACCTTTTCGGAGATTTGAACACTGAAGCTTTCTTT. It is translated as CASSYLFGDLNTEAFF.

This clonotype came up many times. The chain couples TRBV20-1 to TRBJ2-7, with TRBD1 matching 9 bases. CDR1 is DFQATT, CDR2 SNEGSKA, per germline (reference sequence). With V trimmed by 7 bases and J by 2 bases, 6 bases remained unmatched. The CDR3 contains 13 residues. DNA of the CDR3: TGCAGTGTAAACAGGGGGCAAACCTACGAGCAGTACTTC. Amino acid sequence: CSVNRGQTYEQYF.

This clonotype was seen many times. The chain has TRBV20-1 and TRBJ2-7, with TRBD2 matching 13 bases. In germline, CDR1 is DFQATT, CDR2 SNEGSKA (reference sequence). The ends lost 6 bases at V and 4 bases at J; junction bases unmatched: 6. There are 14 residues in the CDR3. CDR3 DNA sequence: TGCAGTGCCGTACTGGGACTAGCGGGGTACGAGCAGTACTTC. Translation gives CSAVLGLAGYEQYF.

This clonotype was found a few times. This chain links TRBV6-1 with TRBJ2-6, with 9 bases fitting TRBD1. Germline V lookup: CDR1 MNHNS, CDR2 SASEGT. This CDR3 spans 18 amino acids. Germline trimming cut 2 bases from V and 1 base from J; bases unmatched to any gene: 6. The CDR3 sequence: CASSELTGGASGANVLTF. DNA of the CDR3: TGTGCCAGCAGTGAACTAACAGGGGGCGCATCTGGGGCCAACGTCCTGACTTTC.

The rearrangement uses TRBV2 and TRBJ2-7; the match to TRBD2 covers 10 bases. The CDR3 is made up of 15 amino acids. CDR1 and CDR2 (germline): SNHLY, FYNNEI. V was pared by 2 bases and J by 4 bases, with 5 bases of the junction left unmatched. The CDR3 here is CASSEQGSGGYEQYF. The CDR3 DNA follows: TGTGCCAGCAGTGAACAAGGTAGCGGGGGGTACGAGCAGTACTTC. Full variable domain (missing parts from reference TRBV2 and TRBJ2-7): EPEVTQTPSHQVTQMGQEVILRCVPISNHLYFYWYRQILGQKVEFLVSFYNNEISEKSEIFDDQFSVERPDGSNFTLKIRSTKLEDSAMYFCASSEQGSGGYEQYFGPGTRLTVT.

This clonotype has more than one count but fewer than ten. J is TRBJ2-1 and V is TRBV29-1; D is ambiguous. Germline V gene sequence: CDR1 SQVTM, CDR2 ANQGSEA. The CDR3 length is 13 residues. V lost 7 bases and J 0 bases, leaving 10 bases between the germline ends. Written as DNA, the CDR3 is TGCAGCGCCATAGAAAGCTCCTACAATGAGCAGTTCTTC. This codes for CSAIESSYNEQFF.

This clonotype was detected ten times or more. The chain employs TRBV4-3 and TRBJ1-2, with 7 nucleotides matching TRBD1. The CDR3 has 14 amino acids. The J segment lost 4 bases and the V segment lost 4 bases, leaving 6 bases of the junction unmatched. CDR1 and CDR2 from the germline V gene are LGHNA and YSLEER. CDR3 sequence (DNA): TGCGCCAGCAGCCCCCAGGGGGGCGGCTATGGCTACACCTTC. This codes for CASSPQGGGYGYTF.

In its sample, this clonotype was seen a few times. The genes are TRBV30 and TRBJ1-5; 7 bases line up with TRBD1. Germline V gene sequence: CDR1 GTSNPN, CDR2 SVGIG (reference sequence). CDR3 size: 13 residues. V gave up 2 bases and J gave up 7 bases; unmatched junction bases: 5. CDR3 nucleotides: TGTGCCTGGAGTACAGGGGTACTCCAGCCCCAGCATTTT. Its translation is CAWSTGVLQPQHF.

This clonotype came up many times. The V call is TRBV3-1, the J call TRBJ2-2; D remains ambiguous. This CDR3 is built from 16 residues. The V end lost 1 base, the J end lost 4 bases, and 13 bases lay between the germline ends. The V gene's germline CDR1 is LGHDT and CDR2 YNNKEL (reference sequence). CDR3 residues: CASSQGASWGTGELFF. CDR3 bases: TGTGCCAGCAGCCAAGGGGCGAGTTGGGGCACCGGGGAGCTGTTTTTT.